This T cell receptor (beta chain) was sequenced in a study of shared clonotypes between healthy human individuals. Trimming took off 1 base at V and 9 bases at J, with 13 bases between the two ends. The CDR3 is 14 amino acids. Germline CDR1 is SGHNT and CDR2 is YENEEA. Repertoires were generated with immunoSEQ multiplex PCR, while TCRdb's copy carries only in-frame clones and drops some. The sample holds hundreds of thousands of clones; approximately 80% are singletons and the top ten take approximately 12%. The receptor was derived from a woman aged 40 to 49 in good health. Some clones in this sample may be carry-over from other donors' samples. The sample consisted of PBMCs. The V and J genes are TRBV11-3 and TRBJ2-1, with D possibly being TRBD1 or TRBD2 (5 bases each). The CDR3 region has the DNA TGTGCCAGCAGCTTAGGGGACCCCCGAGGTGAGCAGTTCTTC. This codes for CASSLGDPRGEQFF.